This T cell receptor beta chain was recorded in a study of control samples from healthy donors and cancer patients. Profiling relied on immunoSEQ multiplex PCR, and the TCRdb table lists in-frame clones only, not all of them. The sample lists around 52,000 clones, around 93% occurring once. The CDR3 runs 16 residues. Germline CDR1 reads DFQATT; CDR2 reads SNEGSKA (reference sequence). Deletions cut 3 bases from V and 4 bases from J, with 21 bases between. Sequencing was carried out using PBMCs. The rearrangement joins TRBV20-1 to TRBJ1-2, with D unclear. This TCR was recovered from a man aged 25 to 40 with colorectal cancer. The CDR3: CSASYPSSNSIYGYTF. CDR3 in DNA: TGCAGTGCTAGTTACCCCTCCTCCAACTCAATCTATGGCTACACCTTC.